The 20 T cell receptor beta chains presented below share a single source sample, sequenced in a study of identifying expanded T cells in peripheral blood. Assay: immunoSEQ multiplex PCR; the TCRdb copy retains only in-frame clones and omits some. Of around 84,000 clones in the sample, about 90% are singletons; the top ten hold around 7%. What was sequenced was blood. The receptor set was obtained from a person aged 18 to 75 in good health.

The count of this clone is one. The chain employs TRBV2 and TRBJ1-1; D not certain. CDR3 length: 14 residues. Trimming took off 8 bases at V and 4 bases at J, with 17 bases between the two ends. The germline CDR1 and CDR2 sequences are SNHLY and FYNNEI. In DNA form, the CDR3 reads TGTGCCAGCCTGCAATACCCGACGGGCACTGAAGCTTTCTTT. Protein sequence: CASLQYPTGTEAFF.

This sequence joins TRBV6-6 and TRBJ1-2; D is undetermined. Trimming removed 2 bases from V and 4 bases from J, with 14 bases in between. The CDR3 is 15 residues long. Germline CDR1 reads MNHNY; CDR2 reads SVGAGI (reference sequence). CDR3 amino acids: CASSYPSGNGYGYTF. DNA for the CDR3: TGTGCCAGCAGTTACCCCTCTGGAAACGGCTATGGCTACACCTTC.

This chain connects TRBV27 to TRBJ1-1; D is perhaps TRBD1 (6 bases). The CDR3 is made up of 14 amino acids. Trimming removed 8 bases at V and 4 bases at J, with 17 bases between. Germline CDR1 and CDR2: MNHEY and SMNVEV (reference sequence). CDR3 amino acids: CASRHRGAITEAFF. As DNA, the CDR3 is TGTGCCAGCCGTCATAGGGGGGCAATCACTGAAGCTTTCTTT.

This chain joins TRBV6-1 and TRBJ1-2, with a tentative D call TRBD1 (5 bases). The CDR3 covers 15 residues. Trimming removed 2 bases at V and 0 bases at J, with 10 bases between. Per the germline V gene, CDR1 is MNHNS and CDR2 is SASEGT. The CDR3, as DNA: TGTGCCAGCAGTGAAAATTGGGGACCTAACTATGGCTACACCTTC. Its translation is CASSENWGPNYGYTF.

The CDR3: CASSIVSLGNTEAFF. In DNA form, the CDR3 reads TGTGCCAGTAGTATAGTCAGTCTGGGGAACACTGAAGCTTTCTTT. The V and J genes are TRBV19 and TRBJ1-1; D uncertain. The germline CDR1 and CDR2 sequences are LNHDA and SQIVND (reference sequence). This CDR3 contains 15 residues. Between the trimmed V and J ends, which lost 1 base and 1 base, there was a span of 10 bases.

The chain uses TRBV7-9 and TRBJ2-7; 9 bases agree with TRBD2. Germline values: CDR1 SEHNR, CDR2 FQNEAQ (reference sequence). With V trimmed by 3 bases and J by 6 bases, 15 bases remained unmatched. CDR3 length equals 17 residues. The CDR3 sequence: CASSFNSLAGVESEQYF. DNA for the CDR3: TGTGCCAGCAGCTTTAACTCCTTAGCGGGGGTAGAATCCGAGCAGTACTTC.

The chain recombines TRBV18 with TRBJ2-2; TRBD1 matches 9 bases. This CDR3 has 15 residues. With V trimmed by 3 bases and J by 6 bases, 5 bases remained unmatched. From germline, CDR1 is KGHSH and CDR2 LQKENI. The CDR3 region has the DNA TGTGCCAGCTCACCGGGACAGGGAAACTCCGGGGAGCTGTTTTTT. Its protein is CASSPGQGNSGELFF.

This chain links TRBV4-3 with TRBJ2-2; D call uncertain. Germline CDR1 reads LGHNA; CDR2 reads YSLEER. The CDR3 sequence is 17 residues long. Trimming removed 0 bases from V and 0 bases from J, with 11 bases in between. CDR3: CASSQEGRFANTGELFF. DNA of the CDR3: TGCGCCAGCAGCCAAGAGGGCAGGTTCGCGAACACCGGGGAGCTGTTTTTT.

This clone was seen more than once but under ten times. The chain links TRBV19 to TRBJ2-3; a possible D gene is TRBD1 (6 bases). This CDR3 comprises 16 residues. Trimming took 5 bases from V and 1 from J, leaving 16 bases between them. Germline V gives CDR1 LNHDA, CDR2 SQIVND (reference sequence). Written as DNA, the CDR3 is TGTGCCAGTAGTGACTACAGGGTCCGGGGCACAGATACGCAGTATTTT. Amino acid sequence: CASSDYRVRGTDTQYF.

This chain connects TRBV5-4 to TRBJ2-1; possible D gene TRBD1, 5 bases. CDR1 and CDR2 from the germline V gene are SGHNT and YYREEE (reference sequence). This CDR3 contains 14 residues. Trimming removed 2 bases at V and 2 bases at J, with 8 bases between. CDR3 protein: CASSLWGPYNEQFF. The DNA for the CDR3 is TGTGCCAGCAGCTTATGGGGCCCCTACAATGAGCAGTTCTTC.

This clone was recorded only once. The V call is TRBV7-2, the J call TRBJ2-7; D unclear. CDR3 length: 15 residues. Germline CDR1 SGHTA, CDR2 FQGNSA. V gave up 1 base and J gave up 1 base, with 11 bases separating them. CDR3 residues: CASSLGVGSSYEQYF. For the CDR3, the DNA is TGTGCCAGCAGCTTAGGGGTGGGCAGTTCCTACGAGCAGTACTTC.

CDR3 region: CASSRGQGFRSPLHF. CDR3 bases: TGTGCCAGCAGCCGGGGACAGGGGTTTCGTTCACCCCTCCACTTT. The chain is built from TRBV11-1 and TRBJ1-6; 10 bases match TRBD1. V lost 5 bases and J lost 9; bases outside the gene matches: 7. CDR1 and CDR2 from the germline V gene are SGHAT and FQDESV (reference sequence). There are 15 residues in the CDR3. Looking up the rest from reference TRBV11-1 and TRBJ1-6 gives the full variable domain: EAEVAQSPRYKITEKSQAVAFWCDPISGHATLYWYRQILGQGPELLVQFQDESVVDDSQLPKDRFSAERLKGVDSTLKIQPAELGDSAMYLCASSRGQGFRSPLHFGNGTRLTVT.

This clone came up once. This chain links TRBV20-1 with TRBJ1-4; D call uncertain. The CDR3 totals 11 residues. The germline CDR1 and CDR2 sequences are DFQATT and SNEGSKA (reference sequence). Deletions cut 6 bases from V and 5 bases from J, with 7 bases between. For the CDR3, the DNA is TGCAGTGCGGTTCCAAATGAAAAACTGTTTTTT. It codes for CSAVPNEKLFF.

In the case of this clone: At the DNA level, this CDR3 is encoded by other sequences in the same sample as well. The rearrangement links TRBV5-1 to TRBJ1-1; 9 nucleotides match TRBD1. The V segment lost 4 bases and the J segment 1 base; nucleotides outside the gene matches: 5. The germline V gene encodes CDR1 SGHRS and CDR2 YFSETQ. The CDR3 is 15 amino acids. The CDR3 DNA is TGCGCCAGCAGCAGCCGGACAGGGGAGAACACTGAAGCTTTCTTT. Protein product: CASSSRTGENTEAFF.

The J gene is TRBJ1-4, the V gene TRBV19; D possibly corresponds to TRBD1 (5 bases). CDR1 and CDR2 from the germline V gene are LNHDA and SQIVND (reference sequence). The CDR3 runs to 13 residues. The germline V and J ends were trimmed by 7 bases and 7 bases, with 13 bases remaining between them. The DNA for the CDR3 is TGTGCCAGTACCAACCCGGGGGTTGAAAAACTGTTTTTT. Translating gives CASTNPGVEKLFF. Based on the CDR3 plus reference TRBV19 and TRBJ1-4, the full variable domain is DGGITQSPKYLFRKEGQNVTLSCEQNLNHDAMYWYRQDPGQGLRLIYYSQIVNDFQKGDIAEGYSVSREKKESFPLTVTSAQKNPTAFYLCASTNPGVEKLFFGSGTQLSVL.

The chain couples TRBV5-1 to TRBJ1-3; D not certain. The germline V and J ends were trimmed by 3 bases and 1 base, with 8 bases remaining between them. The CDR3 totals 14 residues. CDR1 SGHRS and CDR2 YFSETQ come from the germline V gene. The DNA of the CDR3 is TGCGCCAGCAGCTCTAAGGGATCTGGAAACACCATATATTTT. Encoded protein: CASSSKGSGNTIYF.

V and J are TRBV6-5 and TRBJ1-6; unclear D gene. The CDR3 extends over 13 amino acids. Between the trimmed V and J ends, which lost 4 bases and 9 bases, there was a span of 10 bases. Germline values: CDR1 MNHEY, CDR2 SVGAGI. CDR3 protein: CASSSLLGSPLHF. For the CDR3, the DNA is TGTGCCAGCAGTTCTCTTCTGGGTTCACCCCTCCACTTT.

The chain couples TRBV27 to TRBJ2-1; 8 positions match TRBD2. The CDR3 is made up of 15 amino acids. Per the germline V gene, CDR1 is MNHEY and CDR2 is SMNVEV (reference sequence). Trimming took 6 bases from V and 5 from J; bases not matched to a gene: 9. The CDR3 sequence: CASRLLAGGHNEQFF. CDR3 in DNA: TGTGCCAGCAGACTTCTGGCGGGAGGACACAATGAGCAGTTCTTC.

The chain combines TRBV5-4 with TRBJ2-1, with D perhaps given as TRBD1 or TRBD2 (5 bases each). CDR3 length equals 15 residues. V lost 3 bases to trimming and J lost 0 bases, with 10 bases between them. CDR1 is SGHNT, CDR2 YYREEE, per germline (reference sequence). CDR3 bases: TGTGCCAGCAGCTCGGGACGACCCTCCTACAATGAGCAGTTCTTC. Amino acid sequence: CASSSGRPSYNEQFF.

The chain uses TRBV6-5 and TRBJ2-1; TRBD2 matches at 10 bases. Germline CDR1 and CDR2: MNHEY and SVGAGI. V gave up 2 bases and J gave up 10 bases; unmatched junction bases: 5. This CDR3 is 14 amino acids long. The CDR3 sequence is CASSYQLAGGEQFF. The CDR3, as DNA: TGTGCCAGCAGTTACCAGTTAGCGGGAGGCGAGCAGTTCTTC.